This TCR beta chain came from a study of human T cells and chemical hapten exposure. Study details: There were weekly diphenylcyclopropenone doses to the scalp for patients throughout the approximately 25-week study.

The CDR3 is 14 residues long. Germline V CDR1 and CDR2: PRHDT, FYEKMQ (reference sequence). V lost 2 bases and J 0 bases, leaving 5 bases between the germline ends. As to time point: pre-sensitization, week 0. Treatment noted: therapeutic diphenylcyclopropenone sensitization with weekly scalp DPC. Study-wide results and caveats: Counts of TCRs above 1 in 1000 frequency stayed unchanged with DPC sensitization. There were significantly more large CDR3 similarity clusters among expanded TCRs than among controls.

This clonotype was picked up many times. Its antigen remains unknown. One entry per CDR3 protein results from TCRdb running MiXCR on the RACE reads. Here the sample spans over 300,000 distinct CDR3 sequences, more than 4.5% being singletons. The specimen was whole blood, collected in connection with sensitization to the hapten diphenylcyclopropenone (DPC). The sequence was collected from a woman aged 45-59 years with alopecia areata. Some clones in this sample may be carry-over from other donors' samples. V and J are TRBV13 and TRBJ1-3; the D is unclear. This chain's CDR3 is CASSLSASGNTIYF. The CDR3 DNA is TGTGCCAGCAGCTTATCAGCCTCTGGAAACACCATATATTTT.